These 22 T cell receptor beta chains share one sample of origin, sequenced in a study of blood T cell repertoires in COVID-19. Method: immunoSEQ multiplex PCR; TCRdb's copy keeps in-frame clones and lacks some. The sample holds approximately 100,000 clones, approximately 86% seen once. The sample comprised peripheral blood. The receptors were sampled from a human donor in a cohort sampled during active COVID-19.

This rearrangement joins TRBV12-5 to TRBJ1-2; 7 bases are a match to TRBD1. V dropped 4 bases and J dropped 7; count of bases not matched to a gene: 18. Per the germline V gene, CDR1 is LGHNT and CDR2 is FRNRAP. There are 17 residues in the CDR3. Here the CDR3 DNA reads TGTGCTAGTGGTTCACGAACCTTGGGACAGCCCCTTAGTGGCTACACCTTC. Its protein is CASGSRTLGQPLSGYTF.

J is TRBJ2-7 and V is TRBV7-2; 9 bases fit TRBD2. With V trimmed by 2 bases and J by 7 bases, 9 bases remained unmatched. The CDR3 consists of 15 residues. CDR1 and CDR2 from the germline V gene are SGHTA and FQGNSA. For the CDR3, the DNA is TGTGCCAGCAGCTTAACGGCGGGAGGGCCGGGGGAGCAGTACTTC. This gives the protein CASSLTAGGPGEQYF.

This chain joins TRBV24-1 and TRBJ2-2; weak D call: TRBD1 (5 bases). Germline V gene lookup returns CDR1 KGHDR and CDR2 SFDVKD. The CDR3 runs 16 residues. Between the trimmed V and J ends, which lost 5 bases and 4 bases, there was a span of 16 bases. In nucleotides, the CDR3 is TGTGCCACCAGTGGTATTCATCAAGGGGCCACCGGGGAGCTGTTTTTT. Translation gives CATSGIHQGATGELFF.

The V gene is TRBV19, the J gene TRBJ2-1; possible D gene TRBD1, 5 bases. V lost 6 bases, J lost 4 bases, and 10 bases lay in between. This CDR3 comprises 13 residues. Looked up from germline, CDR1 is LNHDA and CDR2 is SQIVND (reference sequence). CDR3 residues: CASREAGYNEQFF. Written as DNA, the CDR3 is TGTGCCAGTAGAGAGGCAGGGTACAATGAGCAGTTCTTC. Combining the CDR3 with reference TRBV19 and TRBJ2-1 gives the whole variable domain DGGITQSPKYLFRKEGQNVTLSCEQNLNHDAMYWYRQDPGQGLRLIYYSQIVNDFQKGDIAEGYSVSREKKESFPLTVTSAQKNPTAFYLCASREAGYNEQFFGPGTRLTVL.

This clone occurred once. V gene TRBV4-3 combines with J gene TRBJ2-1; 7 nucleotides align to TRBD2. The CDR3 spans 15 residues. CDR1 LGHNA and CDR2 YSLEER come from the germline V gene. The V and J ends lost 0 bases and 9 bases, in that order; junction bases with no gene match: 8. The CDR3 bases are TGCGCCAGCAGCCAAGAGGCGGGAGAGGGCCTTGAGCAGTTCTTC. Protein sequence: CASSQEAGEGLEQFF.

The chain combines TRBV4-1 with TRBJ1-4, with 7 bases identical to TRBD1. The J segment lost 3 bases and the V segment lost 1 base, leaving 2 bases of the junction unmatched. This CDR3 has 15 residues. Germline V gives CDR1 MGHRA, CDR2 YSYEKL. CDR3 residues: CASSQAGTANEKLFF. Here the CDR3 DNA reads TGCGCCAGCAGCCAAGCCGGGACAGCTAATGAAAAACTGTTTTTT.

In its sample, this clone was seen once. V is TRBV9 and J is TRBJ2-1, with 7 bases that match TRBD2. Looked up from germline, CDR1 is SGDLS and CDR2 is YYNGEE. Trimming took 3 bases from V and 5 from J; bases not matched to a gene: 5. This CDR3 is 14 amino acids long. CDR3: CASSATSENNEQFF. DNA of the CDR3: TGTGCCAGCAGCGCCACTAGCGAGAACAATGAGCAGTTCTTC.

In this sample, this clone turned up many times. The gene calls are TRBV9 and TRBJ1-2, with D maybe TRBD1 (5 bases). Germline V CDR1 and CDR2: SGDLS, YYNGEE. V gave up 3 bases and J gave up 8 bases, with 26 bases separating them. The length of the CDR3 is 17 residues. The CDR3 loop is CASSATWQWTGEGGYTF. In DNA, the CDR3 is TGTGCCAGCAGCGCAACTTGGCAATGGACGGGGGAAGGGGGCTACACCTTC.

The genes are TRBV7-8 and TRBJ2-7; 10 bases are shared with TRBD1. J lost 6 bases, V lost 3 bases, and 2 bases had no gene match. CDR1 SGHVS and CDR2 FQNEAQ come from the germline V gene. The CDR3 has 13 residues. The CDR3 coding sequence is TGTGCCAGCAGCTTGGGGACAGGGGCCGAGCAGTACTTC. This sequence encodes CASSLGTGAEQYF.

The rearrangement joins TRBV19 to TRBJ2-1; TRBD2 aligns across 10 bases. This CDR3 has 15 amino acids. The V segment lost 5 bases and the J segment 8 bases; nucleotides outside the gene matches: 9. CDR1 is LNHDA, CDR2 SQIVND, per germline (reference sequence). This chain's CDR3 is CASSHLAGVSDEQFF. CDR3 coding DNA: TGTGCCAGTAGTCATCTAGCGGGAGTGAGCGATGAGCAGTTCTTC. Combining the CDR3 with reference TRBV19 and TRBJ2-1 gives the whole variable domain DGGITQSPKYLFRKEGQNVTLSCEQNLNHDAMYWYRQDPGQGLRLIYYSQIVNDFQKGDIAEGYSVSREKKESFPLTVTSAQKNPTAFYLCASSHLAGVSDEQFFGPGTRLTVL.

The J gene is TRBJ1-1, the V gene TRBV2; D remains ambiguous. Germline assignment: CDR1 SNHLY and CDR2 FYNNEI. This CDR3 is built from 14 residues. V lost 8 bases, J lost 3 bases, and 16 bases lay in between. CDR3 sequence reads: CASLLAAVYTEAFF. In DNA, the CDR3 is TGTGCCAGCTTACTAGCGGCAGTCTACACTGAAGCTTTCTTT.

The DNA of the CDR3 is TGTGCCAGCAGTGAAGTAATGGAGGGGACAGCGAATAATTCACCCCTCCACTTT. It translates to CASSEVMEGTANNSPLHF. The gene calls are TRBV6-1 and TRBJ1-6; 7 nucleotides align to TRBD1. Germline V gene lookup returns CDR1 MNHNS and CDR2 SASEGT. V was pared by 1 base and J by 5 bases, with 11 bases of the junction left unmatched. The CDR3 is 18 residues long.

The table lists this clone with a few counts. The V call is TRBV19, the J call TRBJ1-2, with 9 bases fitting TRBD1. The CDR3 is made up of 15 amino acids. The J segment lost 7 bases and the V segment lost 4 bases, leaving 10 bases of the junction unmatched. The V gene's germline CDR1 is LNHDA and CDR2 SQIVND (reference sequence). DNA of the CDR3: TGTGCCAGTAGTACGACAGGGGGGCAGGGTTCTGGCTACACCTTC. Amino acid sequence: CASSTTGGQGSGYTF.

The CDR3 DNA is TGCGCCAGTTCGACAGGATCGTATAATTCACCCCTCCACTTT. It yields the protein CASSTGSYNSPLHF. The chain has TRBV10-1 and TRBJ1-6, with D perhaps TRBD1 (6 bases). CDR1 and CDR2 from the germline V gene are WNHNN and SYGVQD (reference sequence). V lost 9 bases to trimming and J lost 4 bases, with 13 bases between them. The length of the CDR3 is 14 residues.

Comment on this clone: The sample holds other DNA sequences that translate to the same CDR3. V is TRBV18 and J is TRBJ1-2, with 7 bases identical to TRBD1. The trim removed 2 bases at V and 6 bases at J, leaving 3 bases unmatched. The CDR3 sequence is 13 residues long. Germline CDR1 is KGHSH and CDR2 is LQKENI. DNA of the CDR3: TGTGCCAGCTCACCAAGGCAGGGGGATGGCTACACCTTC. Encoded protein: CASSPRQGDGYTF.

CDR3 amino acids: CASSARQGQSPLHF. As DNA, the CDR3 is TGTGCCAGCAGCGCGAGACAGGGGCAGTCACCCCTCCACTTT. The chain is built from TRBV7-8 and TRBJ1-6; TRBD1 matches 8 bases. V shed 5 bases, J shed 10 bases, and the junction held 7 bases outside the gene matches. This CDR3 spans 14 amino acids. In germline, CDR1 is SGHVS, CDR2 FQNEAQ.

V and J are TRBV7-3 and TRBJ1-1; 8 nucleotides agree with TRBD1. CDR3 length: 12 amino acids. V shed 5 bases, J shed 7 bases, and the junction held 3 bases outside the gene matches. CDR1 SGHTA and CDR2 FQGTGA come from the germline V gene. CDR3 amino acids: CASSLGQGEAFF. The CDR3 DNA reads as TGTGCCAGCAGCCTCGGACAGGGTGAAGCTTTCTTT.

CDR3 sequence (DNA): TGTGCCAGCAGCCGGAATAGTGCGGGTAGCACAGATACGCAGTATTTT. Its protein product is CASSRNSAGSTDTQYF. The V and J genes are TRBV7-2 and TRBJ2-3; tentatively, D is TRBD2 (5 bases). The CDR3 runs 16 residues. Looked up from germline, CDR1 is SGHTA and CDR2 is FQGNSA. Trimming took 5 bases from V and 0 from J, leaving 15 bases between them. Complete variable domain (other parts from reference TRBV7-2 and TRBJ2-3): GAGVSQSPSNKVTEKGKDVELRCDPISGHTALYWYRQSLGQGLEFLIYFQGNSAPDKSGLPSDRFSAERTGGSVSTLTIQRTQQEDSAVYLCASSRNSAGSTDTQYFGPGTRLTVL.

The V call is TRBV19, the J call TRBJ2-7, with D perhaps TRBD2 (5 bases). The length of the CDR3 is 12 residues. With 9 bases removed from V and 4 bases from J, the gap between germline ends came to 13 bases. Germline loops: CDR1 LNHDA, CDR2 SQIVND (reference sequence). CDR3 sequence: CASGKGRYEQYF. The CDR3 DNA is TGTGCCAGCGGAAAAGGGAGATACGAGCAGTACTTC.

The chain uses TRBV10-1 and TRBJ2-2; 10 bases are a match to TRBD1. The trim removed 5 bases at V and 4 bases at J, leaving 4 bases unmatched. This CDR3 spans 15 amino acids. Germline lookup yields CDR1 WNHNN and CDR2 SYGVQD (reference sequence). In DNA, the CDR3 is TGCGCCAGCAGTACGGACAGGGGGGTCACCGGGGAGCTGTTTTTT. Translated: CASSTDRGVTGELFF.

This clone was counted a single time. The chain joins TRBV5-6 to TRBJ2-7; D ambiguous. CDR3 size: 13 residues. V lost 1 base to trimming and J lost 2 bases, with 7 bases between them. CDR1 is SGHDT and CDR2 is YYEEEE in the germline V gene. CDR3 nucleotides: TGTGCCAGCAGCTTGTCAACTGCCTACGAGCAGTACTTC. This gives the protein CASSLSTAYEQYF. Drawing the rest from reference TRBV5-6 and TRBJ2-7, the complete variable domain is DAGVTQSPTHLIKTRGQQVTLRCSPKSGHDTVSWYQQALGQGPQFIFQYYEEEERQRGNFPDRFSGHQFPNYSSELNVNALLLGDSALYLCASSLSTAYEQYFGPGTRLTVT.

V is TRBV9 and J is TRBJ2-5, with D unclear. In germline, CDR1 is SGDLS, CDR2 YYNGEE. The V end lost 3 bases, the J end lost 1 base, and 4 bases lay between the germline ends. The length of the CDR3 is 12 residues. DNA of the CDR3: TGTGCCAGCAGCGGAGTCCAAGAGACCCAGTACTTC. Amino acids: CASSGVQETQYF.